This TCR beta chain was sequenced for a study of T cell responses to AZD1222 COVID-19 vaccine. Overall study results and limits: Females made up more of the donors, who were largely white British, and clonal diversity may have come out too low. After two AZD1222 doses, spike-specific TCR breadth and depth rose versus day 0.

Libraries were prepared by immunoSEQ multiplex PCR; TCRdb keeps only in-frame clonotypes and omits some of them. The sample includes 90,000 to 120,000 clones, around nine tenths of them seen just once. Remarks on this clone: The target antigen is unknown.

CDR1 is MNHEY and CDR2 is SVGAGI in the germline V gene. This CDR3 has 14 residues. Trimming at V came to 10 bases and at J to 7 bases, leaving 8 bases not matched to a gene. The chain is built from TRBV6-5 and TRBJ2-3; TRBD2 aligns across 13 bases. The sequenced sample was peripheral blood, obtained 28 days after the second AZD1222 dose. The receptor was derived from an adult who received the AZD1222 COVID-19 vaccine. The CDR3 region is CATWTSGGSNTQYF. In nucleotides, the CDR3 is TGTGCCACCTGGACTAGCGGGGGATCCAATACGCAGTATTTT.